This T cell receptor beta chain was identified in a study of blood T cell repertoires in COVID-19. As for the study in general: Sites across the United States, Italy and Spain contributed samples from acute and convalescent COVID-19. In each case, the material was cDNA or gDNA derived from T cells, B-cell-depleted T cells, or PBMCs.

The CDR3 is 13 residues long. Germline loops: CDR1 MGHDK, CDR2 SYGVNS. Trimming took 7 bases from V and 7 from J; bases not matched to a gene: 6. The authors' processing: The assay estimated nucleated cells by amplifying reference gene primers. Clones were read by immunoSEQ multiplex PCR, and TCRdb kept only the in-frame ones, dropping some. The V and J calls and clone size are taken from that table; D and trimming were inferred from the DNA. The profile shows 150,000 or so clones, roughly 86% of them singletons. This clone was seen just once. The genes are TRBV25-1 and TRBJ2-5; 10 nucleotides agree with TRBD2. This TCR was recovered from a man younger than 35 with acute or convalescent COVID-19. Sequencing was carried out using peripheral blood. The CDR3 region is CASTSGGARTQYF. Here the CDR3 DNA reads TGTGCCAGCACAAGCGGGGGGGCCCGGACCCAGTACTTC.